A single sample is the source of the 6 T cell receptor beta chains below, sequenced in a study of blood T cells in healthy people across ages. Through a sample-barcoded 5' primer and a J-beta primer mix, a second PCR was run for roughly 6 to 11 cycles. MiXCR, run by TCRdb on the 5' RACE reads, gives a single entry per CDR3 protein. This sample carries hundreds of thousands of distinct CDR3 sequences, 44% of them seen once, and the ten largest clones take about 21%. Sequences were obtained from blood. All receptors derive from a man in his 60s in good health.

This clonotype showed up just once. The genes are TRBV6-5 and TRBJ2-1, with 7 bases identical to TRBD1. This CDR3 spans 15 amino acids. With V trimmed by 6 bases and J by 5 bases, 10 bases remained unmatched. CDR1 and CDR2 (germline): MNHEY, SVGAGI. The CDR3 is CASSLDRVSNNEQFF. CDR3 nucleotides: TGTGCCAGCAGCCTAGACAGGGTATCGAACAATGAGCAGTTCTTC.

This clonotype was found many times. The gene calls are TRBV9 and TRBJ2-3; no clear D gene. Germline CDR1 and CDR2: SGDLS and YYNGEE. The V end lost 4 bases, the J end lost 4 bases, and 16 bases lay between the germline ends. This CDR3 is built from 15 residues. The CDR3 sequence is CASSSGEGGADTQYF. CDR3 in DNA: TGTGCCAGCAGCTCTGGGGAAGGTGGCGCAGATACGCAGTATTTT.

Details on this clonotype: Relative to the germline gene, one junction end is altered; a read error may explain this. This chain joins TRBV2 and TRBJ2-7; D ambiguous. The CDR3 runs to 13 residues. Germline values: CDR1 SNHLY, CDR2 FYNNEI. The CDR3 is CASSIGQTYERYF. The CDR3 region has the DNA TGTGCCAGCAGTATAGGTCAAACCTACGAGCGGTACTTC. Together with reference TRBV2 and TRBJ2-7, the CDR3 gives the full variable domain: EPEVTQTPSHQVTQMGQEVILRCVPISNHLYFYWYRQILGQKVEFLVSFYNNEISEKSEIFDDQFSVERPDGSNFTLKIRSTKLEDSAMYFCASSIGQTYERYFGPGTRLTVT.

With regard to this clonotype: An end of the junction differs from the germline gene, which may be a read error. The V and J genes are TRBV20-1 and TRBJ1-6; TRBD1 agrees at 7 bases. CDR3 length equals 12 residues. Per germline, CDR1 DFQATT and CDR2 SNEGSKA (reference sequence). CDR3 residues: CSARTGDSPIHF. As DNA, the CDR3 is TGCAGTGCTAGAACAGGGGATTCACCCATCCACTTT.

This clonotype came up a few times. V is TRBV14 and J is TRBJ2-5; D is unclear. The J call may be incorrect, as the DNA end agrees better with TRBJ2-7. The germline CDR1 and CDR2 sequences are SGHDN and FVKESK. This CDR3 spans 14 amino acids. Here the CDR3 reads CASSQPRVQNEQYF. DNA of the CDR3: TGTGCCAGCAGCCAACCTCGGGTTCAAAACGAGCAGTACTTC.

This clonotype was observed at least ten times. This chain uses TRBV5-1 with TRBJ2-1; D is unclear. CDR3 length: 16 amino acids. Trimming removed 1 base from V and 3 bases from J, with 14 bases in between. Germline V gene data show CDR1 as SGHRS and CDR2 as YFSETQ. CDR3 protein: CASSLSRAPGYNEQFF. The CDR3 coding sequence is TGCGCCAGCAGCTTGAGCCGGGCCCCCGGCTACAATGAGCAGTTCTTC.